This entry is about one T cell receptor beta chain. Negatively enriched CD4+ T cells were divided by CD45RA into naive and memory. This sample is drawn from a study of shared clonotypes between healthy human individuals. In the study overall: Plates per donor: three CD4 naive, three CD4 memory, two CD8 naive, one CD8 memory.

This table comes from immunoSEQ multiplex PCR, and its TCRdb copy is limited to in-frame clones, with some not included. The table records roughly 2.4 million clones, more than 90% of them present only once. Material: naive CD4+ T cells sorted from blood. As to subset: CD45RA+ positively selected. This TCR derives from a man aged 18 to 30 in good health.

CDR3 protein: CASSLSEVDEQYF. CDR3 bases: TGTGCCAGCAGCCTCTCGGAGGTCGACGAGCAGTACTTC. V gene TRBV27 combines with J gene TRBJ2-7, with a possible D match to TRBD2 (5 bases). From germline, CDR1 is MNHEY and CDR2 SMNVEV (reference sequence). Between the trimmed V and J ends, which lost 6 bases and 5 bases, there was a span of 14 bases. CDR3 length: 13 amino acids.